The clone carrying this TCR beta chain occurred a few times. Its antigen remains unknown. This entry belongs to a study of CD8 T cells in ankylosing spondylitis. Study-wide results and caveats: Ankylosing spondylitis blood seemed to carry a telltale TCR beta motif made of several highly homologous variants. Prior work had noted some motif variants in reactive arthritis blood and synovial fluid. Disease-linked clones were reportedly significantly enriched in matched ankylosing spondylitis synovial fluid.

Researchers built TCR beta libraries using quantitative 5'-RACE with molecular barcodes. TCRdb analysed the 5' RACE reads with MiXCR anew, one entry per CDR3 protein. The table shows some 130,000 distinct CDR3 sequences, with approximately 9.7% occurring only once. Source material: blood, either unsorted or a sorted T cell fraction (not recorded which). The TCR originated in a male donor with ankylosing spondylitis or in good health (not recorded which).

In DNA form, the CDR3 reads TGTGCCAGCAGCTTACCTTTAGCGGGAGCAGAGACCCAGTACTTC. It is translated as CASSLPLAGAETQYF. V and J are TRBV7-2 and TRBJ2-5; 9 positions match TRBD2. The CDR3 consists of 15 residues. Germline-derived CDR1 and CDR2 are SGHTA and FQGNSA. Unmatched junction bases numbered 5, after V lost 2 bases and J lost 4 bases.